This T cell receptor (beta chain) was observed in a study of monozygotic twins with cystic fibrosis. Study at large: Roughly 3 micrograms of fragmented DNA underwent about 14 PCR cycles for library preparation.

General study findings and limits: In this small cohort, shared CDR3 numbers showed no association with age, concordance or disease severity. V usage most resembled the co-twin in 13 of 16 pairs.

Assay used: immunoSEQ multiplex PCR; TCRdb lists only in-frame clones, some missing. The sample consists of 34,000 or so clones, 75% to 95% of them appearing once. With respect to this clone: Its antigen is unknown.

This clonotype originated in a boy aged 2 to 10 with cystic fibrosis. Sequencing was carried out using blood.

The CDR3 DNA follows: TGTGCCAGCAGTGGCGGGGGGAGCTCCTACAATGAGCAGTTCTTC. Amino acids: CASSGGGSSYNEQFF. This chain uses TRBV11-3 with TRBJ2-1, with TRBD2 matching 8 bases. J lost 0 bases, V lost 6 bases, and 4 bases had no gene match. The CDR3 has 15 residues. Germline CDR1 reads SGHNT; CDR2 reads YENEEA.